The 18 T cell receptor beta chains below come from one sample, sequenced in a study of spatial heterogeneity in lung cancer. Time point defined: sample taken at primary tumor resection. From tumor, nontumor lung or frozen PBMC, whole RNA was taken unsorted for sequencing. One entry per CDR3 protein, called by TCRdb with MiXCR from the 5' RACE reads. The sample has 20,000 to 25,000 distinct CDR3 sequences; approximately 4.4% are singletons. Specimen: PBMCs, collected at surgery. The receptors were gathered from a male donor with early-stage non-small cell lung cancer.

The table lists this clonotype with a few counts. The CDR3 protein is CASSPTESTEAFF. In nucleotides, the CDR3 is TGTGCCAGCAGCCCTACGGAGAGCACTGAAGCTTTCTTT. The chain is built from TRBV11-3 and TRBJ1-1, with no clear D. The CDR3 has 13 amino acids. CDR1 SGHNT and CDR2 YENEEA come from the germline V gene. V was pared by 5 bases and J by 4 bases, with 11 bases between.

This clonotype was observed many times. The V call is TRBV11-1, the J call TRBJ1-6; 7 bases fit TRBD1. This CDR3 region has 15 residues. The germline V gene encodes CDR1 SGHAT and CDR2 FQDESV (reference sequence). V shed 5 bases and J 4 bases; nucleotides not matched to a gene: 5. In DNA form, the CDR3 reads TGTGCCAGCAGCCAACACAGGGGATATAATTCACCCCTCCACTTT. It encodes CASSQHRGYNSPLHF.

This clonotype was observed at least ten times. The CDR3 bases are TGTGCCAGCAGCCCGAGGGGACAGGGGGCTTGGGAGACCCAGTACTTC. Its translation: CASSPRGQGAWETQYF. The chain uses TRBV7-9 and TRBJ2-5; 12 bases are shared with TRBD1. With V trimmed by 5 bases and J by 5 bases, 9 bases remained unmatched. The germline CDR1 and CDR2 sequences are SEHNR and FQNEAQ (reference sequence). This CDR3 is 16 amino acids long.

There are many counts of this clonotype. The chain carries TRBV5-6 and TRBJ2-3, with D tentatively TRBD2 (6 bases). Per germline, CDR1 SGHDT and CDR2 YYEEEE. This CDR3 is built from 14 residues. V shed 4 bases and J shed 1 base, with 10 bases lying between them. As DNA, the CDR3 is TGTGCCAGCAGCCCGGGACTCCGCACAGATACGCAGTATTTT. Translating gives CASSPGLRTDTQYF.

This clonotype has more than one count but fewer than ten. The chain combines TRBV29-1 with TRBJ2-5; D is tentatively TRBD1 or TRBD2 (5 bases each). V lost 7 bases and J lost 4, with 19 bases in between. This CDR3 has 14 amino acids. Germline CDR1 SQVTM, CDR2 ANQGSEA. DNA of the CDR3: TGCAGCGCAATCCGGGACCTAAGGACAGAGACCCAGTACTTC. Its protein is CSAIRDLRTETQYF.

Ten or more counts support this clonotype. The chain couples TRBV20-1 to TRBJ2-6, with 8 bases identical to TRBD1. Trimming took 3 bases from V and 0 from J; bases not matched to a gene: 4. The CDR3 is 16 residues long. From germline, CDR1 is DFQATT and CDR2 SNEGSKA (reference sequence). The CDR3 is CSASLQGVSGANVLTF. The CDR3 DNA reads TGCAGTGCTAGTTTACAGGGGGTCTCTGGGGCCAACGTCCTGACTTTC.

This clonotype was observed many times. This chain uses TRBV2 with TRBJ2-5; 10 bases map to TRBD2. From germline, CDR1 is SNHLY and CDR2 FYNNEI. V shed 4 bases and J 5 bases; nucleotides not matched to a gene: 7. This CDR3 contains 15 residues. CDR3 sequence: CASSGSSGGQETQYF. CDR3 bases: TGTGCCAGCAGTGGGTCTAGCGGGGGTCAGGAGACCCAGTACTTC.

This clonotype was seen ten or more times. V usage is TRBV30 and J usage is TRBJ2-3, with TRBD1 matching over 9 bases. Trimming at V came to 4 bases and at J to 0 bases, leaving 5 bases not matched to a gene. CDR3 length: 15 amino acids. Germline V gives CDR1 GTSNPN, CDR2 SVGIG (reference sequence). CDR3 sequence (DNA): TGTGCCTGGACCGAGGGACAGGGAAGCACAGATACGCAGTATTTT. This gives the protein CAWTEGQGSTDTQYF.

This clonotype came up many times. V usage is TRBV28 and J usage is TRBJ1-1; 7 bases are a match to TRBD1. The CDR3 totals 14 residues. V dropped 2 bases and J dropped 4; count of bases not matched to a gene: 4. Germline values: CDR1 MDHEN, CDR2 SYDVKM. The CDR3 DNA reads TGTGCCAGCAGTTTAGACAGGGAGGGCACTGAAGCTTTCTTT. This encodes CASSLDREGTEAFF. Full variable domain (rest looked up from reference TRBV28 and TRBJ1-1): DVKVTQSSRYLVKRTGEKVFLECVQDMDHENMFWYRQDPGLGLRLIYFSYDVKMKEKGDIPEGYSVSREKKERFSLILESASTNQTSMYLCASSLDREGTEAFFGQGTRLTVV.

This clonotype was seen many times. The chain links TRBV5-6 to TRBJ1-1; TRBD1 matches 9 bases. V lost 0 bases, J lost 1 base, and 4 bases stayed unmatched. Germline CDR1 SGHDT, CDR2 YYEEEE. CDR3 length: 16 residues. This CDR3 is CASSLVVGQGNTEAFF. CDR3 bases: TGTGCCAGCAGCTTGGTGGTGGGACAGGGGAACACTGAAGCTTTCTTT.

The gene calls are TRBV19 and TRBJ1-1, with no clear D. This CDR3 is built from 12 residues. Trimming removed 3 bases from V and 7 bases from J, with 9 bases in between. The germline gives CDR1 LNHDA, CDR2 SQIVND (reference sequence). The CDR3, as DNA: TGTGCCAGTAGTATGGCTTCTGGTGAAGCTTTCTTT. Residues: CASSMASGEAFF.

This sequence joins TRBV30 and TRBJ2-7, with 7 bases identical to TRBD1. The germline V gene encodes CDR1 GTSNPN and CDR2 SVGIG (reference sequence). V trimming: 6 bases; J trimming: 3 bases; junction bases outside the gene matches: 5. This CDR3 has 12 amino acids. CDR3 sequence reads: CACGDSLYEQYF. Written as DNA, the CDR3 is TGTGCCTGCGGGGACAGCCTCTACGAGCAGTACTTC. Based on the CDR3 plus reference TRBV30 and TRBJ2-7, the full variable domain is SQTIHQWPATLVQPVGSPLSLECTVEGTSNPNLYWYRQAAGRGLQLLFYSVGIGQISSEVPQNLSASRPQDRQFILSSKKLLLSDSGFYLCACGDSLYEQYFGPGTRLTVT.

This clonotype showed up many times. The chain uses TRBV2 and TRBJ2-7; D ambiguous. CDR3 length: 14 residues. Germline values: CDR1 SNHLY, CDR2 FYNNEI. Trimming left V 5 bases short and J 3 bases short, with 14 bases between. CDR3: CASSYGRTHYEQYF. CDR3 sequence (DNA): TGTGCCAGCAGTTACGGACGGACCCACTACGAGCAGTACTTC. Filled out from reference TRBV2 and TRBJ2-7, the complete variable domain reads EPEVTQTPSHQVTQMGQEVILRCVPISNHLYFYWYRQILGQKVEFLVSFYNNEISEKSEIFDDQFSVERPDGSNFTLKIRSTKLEDSAMYFCASSYGRTHYEQYFGPGTRLTVT.

This clonotype is medium-sized (0.01 to 0.1%) in the sample. This chain uses TRBV4-2 with TRBJ1-4; a weak D match, TRBD1 (5 bases). V lost 1 base, J lost 7 bases, and 16 bases lay in between. This CDR3 has 16 residues. CDR1 LGHNA and CDR2 YNFKEQ come from the germline V gene. The CDR3: CASSQVSREVTEKLFF. The CDR3 DNA is TGTGCCAGCAGCCAAGTTTCCAGGGAGGTTACTGAAAAACTGTTTTTT.

In its sample, this clonotype was seen many times. The chain links TRBV7-9 to TRBJ2-5; D is possibly TRBD2 (5 bases). CDR1 and CDR2 from the germline V gene are SEHNR and FQNEAQ (reference sequence). CDR3 size: 16 residues. V gave up 4 bases and J gave up 4 bases, with 19 bases separating them. CDR3 residues: CASSSLIGIGGETQYF. In nucleotides, the CDR3 is TGTGCCAGCAGCTCCCTCATCGGGATTGGAGGAGAGACCCAGTACTTC.

This clonotype was seen ten or more times. This chain uses TRBV2 with TRBJ2-7; D may be TRBD1 or TRBD2 (5 bases each). The V end was cut by 7 bases, the J end by 5 bases, with 15 bases between. This CDR3 comprises 13 residues. Per germline, CDR1 SNHLY and CDR2 FYNNEI. CDR3 loop: CASIRDGRDEQYF. CDR3 nucleotide sequence: TGTGCCAGCATCCGGGACGGGCGGGACGAGCAGTACTTC.

The table lists this clonotype with a few counts. The rearrangement links TRBV5-5 to TRBJ2-1; 7 nucleotides agree with TRBD2. The CDR3 has 15 amino acids. The germline V gene has CDR1 SGHKS and CDR2 YYEKEE (reference sequence). V lost 0 bases and J lost 7; bases outside the gene matches: 7. CDR3: CASSLEFQGGNEQFF. Here the CDR3 DNA reads TGTGCCAGCAGCTTGGAATTCCAGGGAGGGAATGAGCAGTTCTTC.

This clonotype was seen only a few times. V usage is TRBV4-1 and J usage is TRBJ2-1; TRBD2 matches at 8 bases. Germline V CDR1 and CDR2: MGHRA, YSYEKL. The CDR3 extends over 17 amino acids. V lost 0 bases, J lost 5 bases, and 9 bases stayed unmatched. Written as DNA, the CDR3 is TGCGCCAGCAGCCAAGATTCCCGGGGGGGCCTAGACAATGAGCAGTTCTTC. Its protein product is CASSQDSRGGLDNEQFF.